The clone carrying this TCR beta chain was observed a handful of times. Its antigen is as yet unknown. Germline CDR1 SGHVS, CDR2 FNYEAQ. V lost 5 bases and J 7 bases, leaving 18 bases between the germline ends. The CDR3 spans 16 residues. This sample stems from a study of CD8+CD57+ T cells in acquired aplastic anemia. Whole-study context: Sorted CD4+ and CD8+ cells gave a mean 3.2 ug DNA, range roughly 0.19 to 30 ug. Healthy donors averaged around 10 million reads for CD4+ cells.

The study's findings and limits: There were over 25 CD8+ CDR3 sequences that occurred in both patients and controls. CD8+ Simpson's diversity in patients was not significantly different from that in controls.

Profiles of TCR beta VDJ and CDR3 were generated from a genomic DNA template. TCRdb recomputed calls from the reads with MiXCR, one row per CDR3 protein. The sample has some 410,000 distinct CDR3 sequences, 60% to 80% seen once; the top ten hold 3.5% to 4.5%. The receptor was isolated from a human donor in good health, serving as a control. The sample taken for sequencing was sorted CD4+, CD8+, or CD8+CD57+ T cells (not recorded which) from PBMCs. J is TRBJ1-6 and V is TRBV7-6; possibly TRBD1 for D (6 bases). The CDR3 DNA is TGTGCCAGCAGCCGTACCCCGACAGGATCAAATTCACCCCTCCACTTT. Encoded protein: CASSRTPTGSNSPLHF.